The following is a T cell receptor beta chain sequence with its context. The sample belongs to a study of shared clonotypes between healthy human individuals. Some clones are missing from TCRdb's copy, which holds only in-frame ones; the method was immunoSEQ multiplex PCR. The profile covers 2.3 million or so clones, with approximately 93% appearing a single time and under 0.45% taken by the ten largest. Trimming removed 2 bases at V and 5 bases at J, with 11 bases between. Germline values: CDR1 SGHRS, CDR2 YFSETQ. The CDR3 runs to 14 residues. The receptor comes from a young man in good health. Some clones in this sample may be carry-over from other donors' samples. The chain links TRBV5-1 to TRBJ2-1; no definite D call. Material for sequencing was naive CD4+ T cells from PBMCs. Subset of the sample: CD45RA+ positively selected. CDR3 in DNA: TGCGCCAGCAGCTTCGGGCGGCCCGACAATGAGCAGTTCTTC. This gives the protein CASSFGRPDNEQFF.